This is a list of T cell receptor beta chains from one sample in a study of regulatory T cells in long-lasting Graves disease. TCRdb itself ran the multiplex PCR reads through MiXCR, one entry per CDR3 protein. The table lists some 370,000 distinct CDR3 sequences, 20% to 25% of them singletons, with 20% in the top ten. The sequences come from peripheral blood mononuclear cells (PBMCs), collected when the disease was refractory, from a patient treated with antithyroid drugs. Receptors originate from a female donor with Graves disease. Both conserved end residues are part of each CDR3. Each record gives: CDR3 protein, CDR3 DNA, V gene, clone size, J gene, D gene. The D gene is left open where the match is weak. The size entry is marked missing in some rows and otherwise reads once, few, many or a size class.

CDR3: CSARETGGGEKLFF
DNA: TGCAGTGCTAGAGAGACGGGGGGCGGTGAAAAACTGTTTTTT
V: TRBV20-1
size: few
J: TRBJ1-4
D: .

CDR3: CSARDQGAANTIYF
DNA: TGCAGTGCTAGAGATCAGGGGGCTGCAAACACCATATATTTT
V: TRBV20-1
size: few
J: TRBJ1-3
D: TRBD1

CDR3: CASSSRVPIVGRGYF
DNA: TGTGCCAGCAGTTCCAGGGTTCCGATTGTGGGTCGTGGGTACTTC
V: TRBV28
size: few
J: TRBJ2-5
D: .

CDR3: CASSPRQTTNEKLFF
DNA: TGTGCCAGCAGCCCCCGACAGACAACTAATGAAAAACTGTTTTTT
V: TRBV7-9
size: .
J: TRBJ1-4
D: .

CDR3: CASSLGGGNTIYF
DNA: TGTGCCAGCAGTTTGGGGGGTGGAAACACCATATATTTT
V: TRBV12-3/TRBV12-4
size: many
J: TRBJ1-3
D: .

CDR3: CASRFAGGNTGELFF
DNA: TGTGCCAGCAGATTCGCGGGAGGTAACACCGGGGAGCTGTTTTTT
V: TRBV12-3/TRBV12-4
size: many
J: TRBJ2-2
D: TRBD2

CDR3: CASKSGTGTGNSNQPQHF
DNA: TGTGCCAGTAAGTCTGGGACCGGGACAGGGAACAGCAATCAGCCCCAGCATTTT
V: TRBV19
size: few
J: TRBJ1-5
D: TRBD1

CDR3: CASSSRHRGVLPVSGVNTEAFF
DNA: TGTGCCAGCAGTTCCAGGCACAGGGGAGTGCTCCCCGTCTCGGGGGTAAACACTGAAGCTTTCTTT
V: TRBV28
size: many
J: TRBJ1-1
D: TRBD1

CDR3: CASSSRGSNQETQYF
DNA: TGTGCCAGCAGCTCCAGGGGGAGCAATCAAGAGACCCAGTACTTC
V: TRBV11-2
size: many
J: TRBJ2-5
D: TRBD1

CDR3: CSASVSWLGGDQYF
DNA: TGCAGTGCCTCGGTATCCTGGCTGGGTGGGGACCAGTACTTC
V: TRBV20-1
size: many
J: TRBJ2-5
D: .

CDR3: CASSSAGTGDPTQYF
DNA: TGTGCCAGCAGCTCGGCCGGGACAGGGGATCCGACCCAGTACTTC
V: TRBV12-3/TRBV12-4
size: many
J: TRBJ2-5
D: TRBD1

CDR3: CASTYVFGVAGANVLTF
DNA: TGTGCCAGCACCTATGTCTTCGGGGTAGCTGGGGCCAACGTCCTGACTTTC
V: TRBV6-1
size: .
J: TRBJ2-6
D: .

CDR3: CASSSTRTGVNSPLHF
DNA: TGTGCCAGCAGTTCTACAAGGACAGGGGTGAATTCACCCCTCCACTTT
V: TRBV6-9
size: many
J: TRBJ1-6
D: TRBD1

CDR3: CSAPLGDTEAFF
DNA: TGCAGTGCCCCGCTAGGTGACACTGAAGCTTTCTTT
V: TRBV20-1
size: many
J: TRBJ1-1
D: .

CDR3: CASSSLGLYATNEKLFF
DNA: TGTGCCAGCAGCTCCCTGGGCCTATACGCAACTAATGAAAAACTGTTTTTT
V: TRBV7-8
size: few
J: TRBJ1-4
D: .

CDR3: CASSIPRQGLTKETQYF
DNA: TGTGCCAGTAGTATCCCGCGACAGGGTCTAACAAAAGAGACCCAGTACTTC
V: TRBV19
size: few
J: TRBJ2-5
D: TRBD1

CDR3: CASSQGGLAAGRANVLTF
DNA: TGCGCCAGCAGCCAAGGCGGACTAGCGGCAGGAAGGGCCAACGTCCTGACTTTC
V: TRBV4-1
size: few
J: TRBJ2-6
D: TRBD2

CDR3: CASRTEGGRAFF
DNA: TGTGCCAGCAGGACAGAGGGAGGGAGAGCTTTCTTT
V: TRBV11-3
size: .
J: TRBJ1-1
D: .

CDR3: CATSRSDRGYSGNTIYF
DNA: TGTGCCACCAGCAGGTCCGACAGGGGTTATTCTGGAAACACCATATATTTT
V: TRBV15
size: .
J: TRBJ1-3
D: TRBD1

CDR3: CASRGAGAGGARRSPLHF
DNA: TGTGCCAGCAGGGGTGCCGGGGCAGGGGGCGCGAGGCGGTCACCCCTCCACTTT
V: TRBV6-1
size: few
J: TRBJ1-6
D: TRBD1

CDR3: CASSQGWTEAFF
DNA: TGTGCCAGCAGCCAGGGTTGGACTGAAGCTTTCTTT
V: TRBV6-1
size: .
J: TRBJ1-1
D: .

CDR3: CASSVTGTGNTEAFF
DNA: TGTGCCAGCAGCGTAACAGGGACTGGGAACACTGAAGCTTTCTTT
V: TRBV6-1
size: .
J: TRBJ1-1
D: .

CDR3: CASSLQGLAGISSYEQYF
DNA: TGTGCCAGCAGTTTACAGGGACTAGCGGGAATAAGCTCCTACGAGCAGTACTTC
V: TRBV28
size: many
J: TRBJ2-7
D: TRBD2

CDR3: CASSLSWRQGVGQPQHF
DNA: TGTGCCAGCAGTTTATCGTGGAGACAGGGGGTCGGTCAGCCCCAGCATTTT
V: TRBV27
size: few
J: TRBJ1-5
D: TRBD1

CDR3: CASMGLGGGPEQFF
DNA: TGTGCCAGCATGGGATTGGGGGGGGGTCCTGAGCAGTTCTTC
V: TRBV2
size: .
J: TRBJ2-1
D: TRBD2

CDR3: CASSLFKGGAASLAKNIQYF
DNA: TGTGCCAGCAGTTTGTTCAAGGGGGGGGCAGCCAGCTTAGCCAAAAACATTCAGTACTTC
V: TRBV28
size: many
J: TRBJ2-4
D: .

CDR3: CARSGGTSDYEQYF
DNA: TGTGCCAGGTCGGGAGGGACTAGCGACTACGAGCAGTACTTC
V: TRBV2
size: many
J: TRBJ2-7
D: TRBD2

CDR3: CATSRAHTTNEKLFF
DNA: TGTGCCACCAGCAGGGCCCACACAACTAATGAAAAACTGTTTTTT
V: TRBV15
size: .
J: TRBJ1-4
D: .

CDR3: CASAVDPAYEQYF
DNA: TGTGCCAGTGCGGTAGACCCGGCCTACGAGCAGTACTTC
V: TRBV19
size: .
J: TRBJ2-7
D: .

CDR3: CASSGTGPYEQYF
DNA: TGTGCCAGCAGTGGGACAGGTCCCTACGAGCAGTACTTC
V: TRBV28
size: many
J: TRBJ2-7
D: TRBD1

CDR3: CASSLESSGRPEQYF
DNA: TGCGCCAGCAGCTTGGAGTCCAGCGGGAGACCCGAGCAGTACTTC
V: TRBV5-1
size: .
J: TRBJ2-7
D: TRBD2

CDR3: CASSLDRAGELFF
DNA: TGTGCCAGCAGCTTAGATCGTGCCGGGGAGCTGTTTTTT
V: TRBV11-3
size: few
J: TRBJ2-2
D: .

CDR3: CASSFGGEPGANVLTF
DNA: TGCGCCAGCAGCTTCGGAGGGGAGCCTGGGGCCAACGTCCTGACTTTC
V: TRBV5-1
size: .
J: TRBJ2-6
D: .

CDR3: CASSQVPVATNEKLFF
DNA: TGCGCCAGCAGCCAAGTTCCGGTCGCAACTAATGAAAAACTGTTTTTT
V: TRBV4-1
size: few
J: TRBJ1-4
D: .